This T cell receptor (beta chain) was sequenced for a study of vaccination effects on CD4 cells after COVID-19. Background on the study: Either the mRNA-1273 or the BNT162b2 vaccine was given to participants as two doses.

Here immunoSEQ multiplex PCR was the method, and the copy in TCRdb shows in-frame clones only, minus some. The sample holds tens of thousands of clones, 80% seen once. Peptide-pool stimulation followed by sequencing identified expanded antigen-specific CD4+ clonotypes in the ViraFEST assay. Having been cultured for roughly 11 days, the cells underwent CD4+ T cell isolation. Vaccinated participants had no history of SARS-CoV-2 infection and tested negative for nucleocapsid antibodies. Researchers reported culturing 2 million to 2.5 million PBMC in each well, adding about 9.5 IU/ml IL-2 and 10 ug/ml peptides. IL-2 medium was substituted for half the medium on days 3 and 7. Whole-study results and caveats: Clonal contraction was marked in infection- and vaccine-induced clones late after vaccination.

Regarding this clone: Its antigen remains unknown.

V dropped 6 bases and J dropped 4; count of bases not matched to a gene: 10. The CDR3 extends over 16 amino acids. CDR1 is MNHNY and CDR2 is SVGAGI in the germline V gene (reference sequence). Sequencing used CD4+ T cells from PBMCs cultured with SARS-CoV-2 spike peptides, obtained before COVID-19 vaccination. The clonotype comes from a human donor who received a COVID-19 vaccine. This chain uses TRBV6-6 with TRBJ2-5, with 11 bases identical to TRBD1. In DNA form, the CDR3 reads TGTGCCAGCAGACCTACCGGACAGGGGGCAGGAGAGACCCAGTACTTC. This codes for CASRPTGQGAGETQYF.